One sample yielded the 28 T cell receptor beta chains listed below, sequenced in a study of chemoradiotherapy in HPV16-positive cancers. Only in-frame clones appear in the TCRdb table, and some are missing; sequencing was by immunoSEQ multiplex PCR. Of about 35,000 clones listed, around 86% are singletons. Sequencing used blood, obtained from a patient who underwent chemoradiotherapy. The receptors originated from a human donor with HPV-associated anogenital cancer.

This chain connects TRBV14 to TRBJ1-4; 10 bases align to TRBD1. V was pared by 4 bases and J by 7 bases, with 6 bases of the junction left unmatched. This CDR3 region has 15 residues. CDR1 is SGHDN, CDR2 FVKESK, per germline. The CDR3 DNA follows: TGTGCCAGCAGCCGTAGACAGGGGGCTTTTGAAAAACTGTTTTTT. Protein: CASSRRQGAFEKLFF.

The rearrangement links TRBV18 to TRBJ1-2; 7 bases agree with TRBD1. The CDR3 is 14 residues long. V shed 3 bases and J 7 bases; nucleotides not matched to a gene: 8. CDR1 is KGHSH and CDR2 is LQKENI in the germline V gene. DNA of the CDR3: TGTGCCAGCTCACCCGGACAAGCAGGGGGTGGCTACACCTTC. As protein: CASSPGQAGGGYTF. The variable domain in full, completed from reference TRBV18 and TRBJ1-2, reads NAGVMQNPRHLVRRRGQEARLRCSPMKGHSHVYWYRQLPEEGLKFMVYLQKENIIDESGMPKERFSAEFPKEGPSILRIQQVVRGDSAAYFCASSPGQAGGGYTFGSGTRLTVV.

The V gene is TRBV7-2, the J gene TRBJ2-2; D unresolved. CDR3 length equals 13 residues. Germline V gene lookup returns CDR1 SGHTA and CDR2 FQGNSA. V was shortened by 4 bases and J by 2 bases, with 5 bases between the two germline ends. The CDR3 DNA follows: TGTGCCAGCAGCTCGGACAACACCGGGGAGCTGTTTTTT. As protein: CASSSDNTGELFF.

This chain joins TRBV11-2 and TRBJ1-6; D gene ambiguous. CDR1 and CDR2 (germline): SGHAT, FQNNGV. Trimming took off 5 bases at V and 8 bases at J, with 13 bases between the two ends. This CDR3 has 14 residues. In DNA form, the CDR3 reads TGTGCCAGCAGCGTTCGAGAGCGAGATTCACCCCTCCACTTT. Translating gives CASSVRERDSPLHF.

The chain joins TRBV7-2 to TRBJ1-1; the D gene is possibly TRBD1 (5 bases). With 1 base removed from V and 6 bases from J, the gap between germline ends came to 15 bases. The CDR3 runs to 15 residues. Germline V gives CDR1 SGHTA, CDR2 FQGNSA. In DNA, the CDR3 is TGTGCCAGCAGCTTAGTATTAGGGGCTGGCGCTGAAGCTTTCTTT. Its protein product is CASSLVLGAGAEAFF.

The chain carries TRBV2 and TRBJ1-5; perhaps TRBD1 as D (6 bases). This CDR3 spans 15 amino acids. V was cut by 5 bases and J by 2 bases, with 13 bases left in between. CDR1 and CDR2 from the germline V gene are SNHLY and FYNNEI. Here the CDR3 reads CASSWGHPGNQPQHF. CDR3 nucleotides: TGTGCCAGCAGTTGGGGACACCCTGGCAATCAGCCCCAGCATTTT.

The chain uses TRBV18 and TRBJ2-1; D is unclear. The CDR3 is made up of 15 amino acids. V was pared by 0 bases and J by 4 bases, with 10 bases between. In germline, CDR1 is KGHSH, CDR2 LQKENI. DNA for the CDR3: TGTGCCAGCTCACCACCGTCCGAAAGTTACAATGAGCAGTTCTTC. Translated: CASSPPSESYNEQFF.

The CDR3 region has the DNA TGTGCCAGCAGCAGCGACAGTTACAATGAGCAGTTCTTC. Protein: CASSSDSYNEQFF. The genes are TRBV5-6 and TRBJ2-1, with TRBD1 as a possible D gene (5 bases). The V and J ends lost 4 bases and 4 bases respectively, with 9 bases between them. CDR1 SGHDT and CDR2 YYEEEE come from the germline V gene. This CDR3 region has 13 residues.

The V gene is TRBV18, the J gene TRBJ2-1, with 9 bases lining up with TRBD1. CDR1 is KGHSH, CDR2 LQKENI, per germline. The length of the CDR3 is 15 residues. Unmatched junction bases numbered 8, after V lost 3 bases and J lost 8 bases. The CDR3 loop is CASSPRDRVGYEQFF. In DNA, the CDR3 is TGTGCCAGCTCACCGAGGGACAGGGTGGGGTATGAGCAGTTCTTC.

V usage is TRBV7-6 and J usage is TRBJ2-1; no clear D. The CDR3 spans 12 residues. V lost 4 bases to trimming and J lost 7 bases, with 8 bases between them. The germline CDR1 and CDR2 sequences are SGHVS and FNYEAQ. The CDR3 nucleotides are TGTGCCAGCAGCTCGGCCCCAAATGAGCAGTTCTTC. As protein: CASSSAPNEQFF.

The V call is TRBV19, the J call TRBJ1-4, with 7 bases fitting TRBD1. The CDR3 runs to 14 residues. Trimming took 10 bases from V and 0 from J; bases not matched to a gene: 5. In germline, CDR1 is LNHDA, CDR2 SQIVND (reference sequence). CDR3 coding DNA: TGTGCCACAAACGACAGGGCAACTAATGAAAAACTGTTTTTT. Its translation is CATNDRATNEKLFF.

This clone was counted a few times. The chain links TRBV6-1 to TRBJ2-3, with TRBD2 matching over 13 bases. CDR1 and CDR2 from the germline V gene are MNHNS and SASEGT. Losses at the gene ends were 6 bases for V and 4 bases for J; bases not matched to a gene: 4. The CDR3 sequence is 15 residues long. Here the CDR3 DNA reads TGTGCCAGCAGGGTACTAGCGGGGGGGCCAGATACGCAGTATTTT. Its translation: CASRVLAGGPDTQYF.

The V gene is TRBV6-6, the J gene TRBJ1-5; no clear D gene. The V gene's germline CDR1 is MNHNY and CDR2 SVGAGI (reference sequence). The germline V and J ends were trimmed by 5 bases and 6 bases, with 20 bases remaining between them. This CDR3 spans 16 amino acids. The CDR3 DNA reads as TGTGCCAGCAGTCCCGGGCAATCTAAATCGGGTCAGCCCCAGCATTTT. Protein: CASSPGQSKSGQPQHF.

The genes are TRBV19 and TRBJ2-5; no firm D call. The CDR3 consists of 13 residues. The V gene lost 8 bases and the J gene lost 4 bases, with 14 bases spanning the gap. Germline V CDR1 and CDR2: LNHDA, SQIVND (reference sequence). DNA for the CDR3: TGTGCCAGTCATGGTCGCCTGGGAGAGACCCAGTACTTC. Its protein is CASHGRLGETQYF.

The genes are TRBV19 and TRBJ1-1; 8 bases map to TRBD1. This CDR3 has 14 residues. V was clipped by 6 bases and J by 6 bases; unmatched bases: 9. Germline loops: CDR1 LNHDA, CDR2 SQIVND (reference sequence). CDR3 region: CASSHTGGRAEAFF. The CDR3 nucleotides read TGTGCCAGTAGCCACACAGGGGGTAGGGCTGAAGCTTTCTTT.

This CDR3 is CASSLWGGTAAEAFF. The CDR3 DNA reads as TGTGCCAGCAGTTTATGGGGAGGGACGGCGGCTGAAGCTTTCTTT. The rearrangement uses TRBV28 and TRBJ1-1, with a possible D match to TRBD1 (5 bases). This CDR3 has 15 residues. Looked up from germline, CDR1 is MDHEN and CDR2 is SYDVKM. Trimming shortened V by 0 bases and J by 6 bases, and 14 bases separated the two germline ends. The whole variable domain, remainder taken from reference TRBV28 and TRBJ1-1, is DVKVTQSSRYLVKRTGEKVFLECVQDMDHENMFWYRQDPGLGLRLIYFSYDVKMKEKGDIPEGYSVSREKKERFSLILESASTNQTSMYLCASSLWGGTAAEAFFGQGTRLTVV.

The rearrangement links TRBV7-9 to TRBJ1-3; D uncertain. V lost 2 bases and J 4 bases, leaving 9 bases between the germline ends. The CDR3 has 14 amino acids. Germline V gene data show CDR1 as SEHNR and CDR2 as FQNEAQ (reference sequence). The CDR3 bases are TGTGCCAGCAGCTTATCCGGGGTGGGAAACACCATATATTTT. It translates to CASSLSGVGNTIYF.

This clone has a handful of counts. The chain has TRBV2 and TRBJ2-7, with no clear D. Trimming removed 3 bases at V and 4 bases at J, with 1 base between. The germline CDR1 and CDR2 sequences are SNHLY and FYNNEI. The length of the CDR3 is 10 residues. This CDR3 is CASSEYEQYF. CDR3 DNA sequence: TGTGCCAGCAGTGAGTACGAGCAGTACTTC.

The chain combines TRBV5-8 with TRBJ2-7; D may match TRBD1 or TRBD2 (7 bases each). V lost 4 bases and J 5 bases, leaving 13 bases between the germline ends. CDR3 length equals 13 residues. The germline V gene has CDR1 SGHTS and CDR2 YDEGEE. This CDR3 reads CASSQGGENEQYF. DNA of the CDR3: TGTGCCAGCAGCCAGGGGGGGGAAAACGAGCAGTACTTC.

The rearrangement links TRBV6-1 to TRBJ2-7; D uncertain. Trimming removed 10 bases at V and 6 bases at J, with 19 bases between. The CDR3 spans 13 residues. Germline CDR1 is MNHNS and CDR2 is SASEGT. The CDR3, as DNA: TGTGCCACCCTGACCGGGTCCGCCTCCGAGCAGTACTTC. It is translated as CATLTGSASEQYF.

V gene TRBV7-9 combines with J gene TRBJ1-6; D possibly corresponds to TRBD1 (5 bases). Deletions cut 1 base from V and 8 bases from J, with 12 bases between. Germline V gene sequence: CDR1 SEHNR, CDR2 FQNEAQ (reference sequence). The CDR3 is made up of 15 amino acids. The CDR3, as DNA: TGTGCCAGCAGCTTAGGAGACAGTACTCATTCACCCCTCCACTTT. As protein: CASSLGDSTHSPLHF.

The chain recombines TRBV6-4 with TRBJ2-7, with a tentative D call TRBD2 (5 bases). Between the trimmed V and J ends, which lost 5 bases and 0 bases, there was a span of 14 bases. CDR1 is MRHNA, CDR2 SNTAGT, per germline. The CDR3 is 15 residues long. The DNA for the CDR3 is TGTGCCAGCAGTAGAAGTAAGCGGCTCTCCTACGAGCAGTACTTC. It codes for CASSRSKRLSYEQYF.

The chain carries TRBV5-4 and TRBJ2-2, with 7 nucleotides matching TRBD2. CDR1 and CDR2 from the germline V gene are SGHNT and YYREEE (reference sequence). CDR3 length: 14 residues. V gave up 4 bases and J gave up 7 bases; unmatched junction bases: 7. Written as DNA, the CDR3 is TGTGCCAGCAGCGTCGGGAGGAATGACGGGGAGCTGTTTTTT. This translates into CASSVGRNDGELFF.

The J gene is TRBJ2-7, the V gene TRBV11-1; D uncertain. This CDR3 is 13 amino acids long. Germline V gene lookup returns CDR1 SGHAT and CDR2 FQDESV (reference sequence). The V end lost 3 bases, the J end lost 2 bases, and 8 bases lay between the germline ends. The CDR3 DNA is TGTGCCAGCAGCTTTCCGGGCACCTACGAGCAGTACTTC. Its protein product is CASSFPGTYEQYF.

V usage is TRBV4-2 and J usage is TRBJ2-7, with 9 bases identical to TRBD2. The CDR3 runs to 16 residues. Germline V gene sequence: CDR1 LGHNA, CDR2 YNFKEQ. Trimming cost V 4 bases and J 0 bases; bases outside gene matches: 7. The CDR3 spells CASSRNSGGDSYEQYF. The CDR3 coding sequence is TGTGCCAGCAGCCGGAATAGCGGGGGCGACTCCTACGAGCAGTACTTC.

This chain links TRBV5-6 with TRBJ2-5, with 9 bases identical to TRBD1. CDR3 length: 15 residues. CDR1 and CDR2 (germline): SGHDT, YYEEEE. With 1 base clipped from V and 5 bases from J, the junction kept 6 bases outside the gene matches. The CDR3 loop reads CASSLKYRGPETQYF. The CDR3 region has the DNA TGTGCCAGCAGCTTGAAGTACAGGGGGCCGGAGACCCAGTACTTC.

The J gene is TRBJ1-2, the V gene TRBV4-1, with D maybe TRBD1 (5 bases). The CDR3 has 16 amino acids. The germline CDR1 and CDR2 sequences are MGHRA and YSYEKL. V shed 0 bases and J shed 4 bases, with 15 bases lying between them. Here the CDR3 reads CASSQDPSSRGYGYTF. As DNA, the CDR3 is TGCGCCAGCAGCCAAGATCCGTCTAGTAGGGGCTATGGCTACACCTTC.

There are a few counts of this clone. The rearrangement links TRBV19 to TRBJ1-2; D not resolved. The CDR3 sequence is 11 residues long. Trimming stripped 4 bases from V and 8 bases from J, with 8 bases between. The germline CDR1 and CDR2 sequences are LNHDA and SQIVND (reference sequence). The CDR3 reads CASSTFGGYTF. Here the CDR3 DNA reads TGTGCCAGTAGTACGTTTGGGGGCTACACCTTC.